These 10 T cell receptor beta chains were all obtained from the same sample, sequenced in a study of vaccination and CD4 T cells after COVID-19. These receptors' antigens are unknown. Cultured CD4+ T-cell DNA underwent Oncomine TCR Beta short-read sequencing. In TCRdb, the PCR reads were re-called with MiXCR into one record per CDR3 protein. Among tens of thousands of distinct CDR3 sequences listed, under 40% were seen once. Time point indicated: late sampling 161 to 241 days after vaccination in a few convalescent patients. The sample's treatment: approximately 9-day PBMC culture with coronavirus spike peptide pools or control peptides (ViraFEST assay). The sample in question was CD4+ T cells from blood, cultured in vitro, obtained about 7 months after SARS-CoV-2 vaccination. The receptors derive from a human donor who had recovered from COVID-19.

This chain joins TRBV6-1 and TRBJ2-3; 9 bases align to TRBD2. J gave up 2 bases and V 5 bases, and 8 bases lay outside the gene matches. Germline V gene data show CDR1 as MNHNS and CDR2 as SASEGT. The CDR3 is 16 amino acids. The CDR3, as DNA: TGTGCCAGCAGTCTCCGCCTAGCGGGGATCACAGATACGCAGTATTTT. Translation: CASSLRLAGITDTQYF.

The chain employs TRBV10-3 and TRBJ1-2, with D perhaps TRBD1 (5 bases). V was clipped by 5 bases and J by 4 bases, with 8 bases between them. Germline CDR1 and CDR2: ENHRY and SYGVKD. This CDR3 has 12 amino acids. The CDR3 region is CAISHDSYGYTF. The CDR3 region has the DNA TGTGCCATCAGTCACGACAGCTATGGCTACACCTTC.

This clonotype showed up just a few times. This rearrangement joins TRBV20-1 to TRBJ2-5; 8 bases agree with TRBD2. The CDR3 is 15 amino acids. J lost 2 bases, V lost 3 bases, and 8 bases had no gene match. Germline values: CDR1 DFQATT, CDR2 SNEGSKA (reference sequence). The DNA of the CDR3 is TGCAGTGCTAGGCCCGGAGCGGGAGATCAAGAGACCCAGTACTTC. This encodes CSARPGAGDQETQYF.

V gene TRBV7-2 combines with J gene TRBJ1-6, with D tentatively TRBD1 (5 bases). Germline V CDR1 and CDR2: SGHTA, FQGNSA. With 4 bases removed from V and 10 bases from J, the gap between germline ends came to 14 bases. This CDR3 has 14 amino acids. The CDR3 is CASSSQGSFSPLHF. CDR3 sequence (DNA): TGTGCCAGCAGCTCTCAGGGTAGTTTCTCACCCCTCCACTTT.

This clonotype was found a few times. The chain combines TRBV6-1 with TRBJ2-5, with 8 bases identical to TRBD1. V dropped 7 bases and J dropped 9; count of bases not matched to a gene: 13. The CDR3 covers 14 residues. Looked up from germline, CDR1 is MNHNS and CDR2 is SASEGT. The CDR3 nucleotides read TGTGCCAGCACCCCACCTGGACAGGGTCGGGCCCAGTACTTC. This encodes CASTPPGQGRAQYF.

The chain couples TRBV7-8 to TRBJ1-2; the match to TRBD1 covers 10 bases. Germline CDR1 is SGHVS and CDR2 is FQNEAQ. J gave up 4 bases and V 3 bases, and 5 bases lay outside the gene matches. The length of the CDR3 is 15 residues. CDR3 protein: CASSLWTGGGYGYTF. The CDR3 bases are TGTGCCAGCAGCTTGTGGACAGGGGGGGGCTATGGCTACACCTTC.

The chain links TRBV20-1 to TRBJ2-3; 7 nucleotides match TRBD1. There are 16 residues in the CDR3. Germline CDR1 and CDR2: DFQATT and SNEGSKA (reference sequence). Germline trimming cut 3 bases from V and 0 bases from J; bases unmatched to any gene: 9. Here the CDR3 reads CSASPFPGQSTDTQYF. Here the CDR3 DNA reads TGCAGTGCTAGCCCTTTCCCGGGACAGAGCACAGATACGCAGTATTTT.

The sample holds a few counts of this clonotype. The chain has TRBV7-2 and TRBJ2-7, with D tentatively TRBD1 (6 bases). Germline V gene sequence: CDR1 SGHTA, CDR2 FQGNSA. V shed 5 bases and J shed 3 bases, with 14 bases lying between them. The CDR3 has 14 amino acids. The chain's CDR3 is CASSTTGLLYEQYF. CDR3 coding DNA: TGTGCCAGCAGCACCACAGGGTTACTCTACGAGCAGTACTTC.

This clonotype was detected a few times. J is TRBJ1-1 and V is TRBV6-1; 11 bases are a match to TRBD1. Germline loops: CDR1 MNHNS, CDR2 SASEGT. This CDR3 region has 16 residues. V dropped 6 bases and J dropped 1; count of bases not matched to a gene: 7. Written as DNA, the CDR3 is TGTGCCAGCAGCCCCGGACAGGGGGCTAGGAACACTGAAGCTTTCTTT. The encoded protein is CASSPGQGARNTEAFF.

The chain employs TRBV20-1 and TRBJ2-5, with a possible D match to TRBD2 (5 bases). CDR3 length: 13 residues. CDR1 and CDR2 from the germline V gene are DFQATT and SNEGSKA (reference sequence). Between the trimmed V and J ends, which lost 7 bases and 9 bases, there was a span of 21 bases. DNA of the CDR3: TGCAGTGTCGTCCGGGGTAGCTTACGGGCCCAGTACTTC. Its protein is CSVVRGSLRAQYF.